This TCR beta chain was captured in a study of blood T cells in healthy people across ages. Study-wide findings and caveats: Higher diversity and more naive CD4+ cells were features of long-lived donors, compared to aged donors. The fall in TCR beta diversity per million T cells was roughly linear with age.

CDR3 length: 15 amino acids. The germline CDR1 and CDR2 sequences are SGHRS and YFSETQ. Trimming shortened V by 0 bases and J by 1 base, and 10 bases separated the two germline ends. As for this clonotype: Its specificity is not known.

Then a second PCR, running about 6 to 11 cycles, was carried out with a sample-barcoded 5' primer and a J-beta primer mix. The authors tagged each cDNA molecule using a template-switch adaptor with 12 random nucleotides. TCRdb fed the 5' RACE reads into MiXCR, producing one record per CDR3 protein. Among 1,500,000 or so distinct CDR3 sequences listed, roughly 59% were seen once. This rearrangement joins TRBV5-1 to TRBJ1-1; D call uncertain. Sequencing was done on a sample of blood. The origin of this receptor is a young man in good health. The CDR3 spells CASSLVPGRNTEAFF. For the CDR3, the DNA is TGCGCCAGCAGCTTGGTGCCTGGGAGGAACACTGAAGCTTTCTTT.